This T cell receptor beta chain was documented in a study of cytotoxic CD8 clonotypes in ibrutinib-treated CLL. On the study more broadly: The patients comprised approximately ten relapsed/refractory and around 15 treatment-naive cases, around 17 IGHV unmutated. The sample average was 255,043 productive templates and 100,000 or so productive rearrangements. Findings of the study overall: Higher clonality was seen at ibrutinib response and a return toward baseline at progression.

Concerning this clone itself: Its antigen is unknown.

Data came from immunoSEQ multiplex PCR; TCRdb stores just in-frame clones and leaves some out. This sample has 250,000 or so clones; 70% occur once, and the top ten carry just over 15%. The clonotype comes from a human donor with chronic lymphocytic leukemia. Source: PBMCs, taken after 24 months of ibrutinib treatment.

The CDR3 DNA reads TGTGCCAGCAGTGAATGGGCGGGAGCTCCCGGGGAGCTGTTTTTT. It yields the protein CASSEWAGAPGELFF. The chain links TRBV6-1 to TRBJ2-2; TRBD2 agrees at 7 bases. The CDR3 length is 15 residues. CDR1 is MNHNS and CDR2 is SASEGT in the germline V gene. With V trimmed by 2 bases and J by 6 bases, 6 bases remained unmatched.